This T cell receptor beta chain was observed in a study of PD-L1 blockade in urothelial cancer. The CDR3 sequence is 12 residues long. Germline V CDR1 and CDR2: MNHEY, SMNVEV (reference sequence). After removal of 9 bases from V and 4 bases from J, the junction contained 4 bases not matched to a gene. Here immunoSEQ multiplex PCR was the method, and the copy in TCRdb shows in-frame clones only, minus some. There are approximately 100,000 clones in the sample; around 93% occur only once, and almost 0.95% lies in the top ten. This sequence originates from a woman over 75 with urothelial cancer. The sequences come from PBMCs, collected around atezolizumab (anti-PD-L1) treatment. The V call is TRBV27, the J call TRBJ2-7; TRBD1 agrees at 9 bases. The CDR3 sequence is CASSGQGYEQYF. For the CDR3, the DNA is TGTGCCAGTTCGGGACAGGGTTACGAGCAGTACTTC.